This TCR beta chain was recorded in a study of response to subunit inactivated influenza vaccine. TCRdb itself ran the RT-PCR reads through MiXCR, one entry per CDR3 protein. The sample yields some 500,000 distinct CDR3 sequences, 10% to 15% seen once. Study-wide results and caveats: The study's authors posited that every seasonal influenza vaccination enlists few new T cells.

The V gene lost 0 bases and the J gene lost 5 bases, with 13 bases spanning the gap. The germline CDR1 and CDR2 sequences are LNHNV and YYDKDF (reference sequence). The CDR3 sequence is 15 residues long. This clonotype occurred a few times. Its antigen is still unknown. The sample was PBMCs from blood, taken more than 35 days after vaccination. The receptor's source is a man in his fifties or sixties who received an inactivated influenza vaccine. The chain is built from TRBV15 and TRBJ2-5, with D maybe TRBD2 (7 bases). DNA for the CDR3: TGTGCCACCAGCAGAGATAGGGGGGGACGGGAGACCCAGTACTTC. Translating gives CATSRDRGGRETQYF.